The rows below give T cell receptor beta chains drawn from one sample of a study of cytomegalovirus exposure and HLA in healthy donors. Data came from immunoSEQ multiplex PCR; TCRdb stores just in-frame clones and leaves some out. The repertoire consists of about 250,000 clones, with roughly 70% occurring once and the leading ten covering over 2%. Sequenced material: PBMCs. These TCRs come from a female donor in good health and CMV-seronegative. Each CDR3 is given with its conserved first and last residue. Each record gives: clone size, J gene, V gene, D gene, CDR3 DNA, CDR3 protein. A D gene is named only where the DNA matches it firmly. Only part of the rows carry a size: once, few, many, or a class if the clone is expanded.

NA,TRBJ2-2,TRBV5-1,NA,TGCGCCAGCGCTCTGGGCAGGGTGGGCGCCGGGGAGCTGTTTTTT,CASALGRVGAGELFF
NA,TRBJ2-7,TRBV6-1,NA,TGTGCCAGCTCCGAGAGCGGTTCTTTTTACGAGCAGTACTTC,CASSESGSFYEQYF
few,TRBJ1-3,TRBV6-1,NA,TGTGCCAGCAGTGAATGGAGGGTACAAGTCGGTGGAAACACCATATATTTT,CASSEWRVQVGGNTIYF
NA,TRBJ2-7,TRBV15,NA,TGTGCCACCAGCAGAGAATTAGCCCCTAGTTGGAGCTCCTACGAGCAGTACTTC,CATSRELAPSWSSYEQYF
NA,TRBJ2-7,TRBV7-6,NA,TGTGCCAGCAGCCTCAGGGTGGGCGACGAGCAGTACTTC,CASSLRVGDEQYF
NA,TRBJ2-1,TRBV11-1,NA,TGTGCCAGCAGCCTGACTAGATCCAATGAGCAGTTCTTC,CASSLTRSNEQFF
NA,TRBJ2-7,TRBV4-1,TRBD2,TGCGCCAGCAGCCAAGAAGGAACTAGCGGGAGTGGCTACGAGCAGTACTTC,CASSQEGTSGSGYEQYF
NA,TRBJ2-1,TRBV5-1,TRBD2,TGCGCCAGCAGCTCGGGGGTAGCGGGAGTATTGAATGAGCAGTTCTTC,CASSSGVAGVLNEQFF
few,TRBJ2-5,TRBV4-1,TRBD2,TGCGCCAGCAGCCAAGTGGGGCTAGCGGGAGTAGAGACCCAGTACTTC,CASSQVGLAGVETQYF
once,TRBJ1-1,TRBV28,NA,TGTGCCAGCAGCTGGGTGGAGGGCACTGAAGCTTTCTTT,CASSWVEGTEAFF
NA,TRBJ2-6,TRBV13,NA,TGTGCCAGCAGCCGCTCTGGGGCCAACGTCCTGACTTTC,CASSRSGANVLTF
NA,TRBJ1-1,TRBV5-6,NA,TGTGCCAGCAGTTCTGGTTCGGTAGCTAAGACTGAAGCTTTCTTT,CASSSGSVAKTEAFF
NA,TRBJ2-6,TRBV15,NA,TGTGCCACCAGCACCTACCTTCGGACAGCTCACTCTGGGGCCAACGTCCTGACTTTC,CATSTYLRTAHSGANVLTF
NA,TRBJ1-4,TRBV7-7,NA,TGTGCCAGCAGCCCCGCGTTCTGGAATGAAAAACTGTTTTTT,CASSPAFWNEKLFF
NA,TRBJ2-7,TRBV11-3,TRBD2,TGTGCCAGCAGCCAAGCGGGACGGATCACCTACGAGCAGTACTTC,CASSQAGRITYEQYF
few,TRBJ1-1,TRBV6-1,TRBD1,TGTGCCAGCAGTGTCACAGGGGCCAATATTCCCACTGAAGCTTTCTTT,CASSVTGANIPTEAFF
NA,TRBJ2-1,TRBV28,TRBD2,TGTGCCAGCACAGCTAGCGGGAGTGTTAATGAGCAGTTCTTC,CASTASGSVNEQFF
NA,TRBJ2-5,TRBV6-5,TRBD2,TGTGCCAGCAGACTTAGCGGGAGTAGAGAGACCCAGTACTTC,CASRLSGSRETQYF
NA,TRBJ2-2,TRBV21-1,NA,TGTGCCAGCGCAGACAGTTTCACCGGGGAGCTGTTTTTT,CASADSFTGELFF
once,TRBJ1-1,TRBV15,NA,TGTGCCACCAGCAGAGATAACGGGGGGTTTGAAGCTTTCTTT,CATSRDNGGFEAFF
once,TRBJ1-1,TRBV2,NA,TGTGCCACCGACACGGCTAAAGCTTTCTTT,CATDTAKAFF
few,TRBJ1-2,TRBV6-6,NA,TGTGCCAGCAGTTACTCGGGACTGAGCTATGGCTACACCTTC,CASSYSGLSYGYTF
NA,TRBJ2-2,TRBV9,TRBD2,TGTGCCAGCAGCGAGCCGCTAGCGGGAGGCCGAAACACCGGGGAGCTGTTTTTT,CASSEPLAGGRNTGELFF
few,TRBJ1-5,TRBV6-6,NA,TGTGCCAGCAGCTCGGACACGAAAAGCAATCAGCCCCAGCATTTT,CASSSDTKSNQPQHF
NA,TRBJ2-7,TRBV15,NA,TGTGCCACCAGCCGACCGGGACAATATTCCTACGAGCAGTACTTC,CATSRPGQYSYEQYF
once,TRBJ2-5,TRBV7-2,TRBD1,TGTGCCAGCAGGAGGACAGGACTGGGGAAAGAGACCCAGTACTTC,CASRRTGLGKETQYF
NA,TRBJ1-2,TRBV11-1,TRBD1,TGTGCCAGCAGCCCCGGACAGGCGGGCTATGGCTACACCTTC,CASSPGQAGYGYTF
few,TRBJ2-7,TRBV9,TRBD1,TGTGCCAGCACCCCGGGACAGGGGATGAGGGAGCAGTACTTC,CASTPGQGMREQYF
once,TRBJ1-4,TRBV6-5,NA,TGTGCCAGTTCGGTCCTTACAACTAATGAAAAACTGTTTTTT,CASSVLTTNEKLFF
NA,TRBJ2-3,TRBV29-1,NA,TGCAGCGTTGAAGCTGCGGTAAATACGCAGTATTTT,CSVEAAVNTQYF
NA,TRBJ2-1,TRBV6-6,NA,TGTGCCAGCATAACCGGTTCTTCCGGGGGTTCCGGTGAGCAGTTCTTC,CASITGSSGGSGEQFF
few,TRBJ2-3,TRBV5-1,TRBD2,TGCGCCAGCAGCTTGGTCGGGAGGGGCGCAGATACGCAGTATTTT,CASSLVGRGADTQYF
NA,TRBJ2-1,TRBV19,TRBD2,TGTGCCAGTAACAACCTCGGACTAGCGGGAGATGAGCAGTTCTTC,CASNNLGLAGDEQFF
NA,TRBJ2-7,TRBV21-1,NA,TGTGCCAGCAACATCAGGCCCGAACGGGACAGGACTTACGAGCAGTACTTC,CASNIRPERDRTYEQYF
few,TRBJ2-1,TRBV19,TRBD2,TGTGCCAGTAGTCCTAGAACTAGCGGGGACAATGAGCAGTTCTTC,CASSPRTSGDNEQFF
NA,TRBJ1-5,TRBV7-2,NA,TGTGCCAGCAGCTTTCAGGGGAATCAGCCCCAGCATTTT,CASSFQGNQPQHF
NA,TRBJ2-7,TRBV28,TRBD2,TGTGCCAGCAGTTTCAGGCGACAGAAGGGACTAGCGGACTACGAGCAGTACTTC,CASSFRRQKGLADYEQYF
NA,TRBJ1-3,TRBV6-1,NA,TGTGCCAGCACCTCGACATTCGTTGGAAACACCATATATTTT,CASTSTFVGNTIYF
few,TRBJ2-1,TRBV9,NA,TGTGCCAGCAGCGTAGTGGTGAGCGGCGGTGAGCAGTTCTTC,CASSVVVSGGEQFF
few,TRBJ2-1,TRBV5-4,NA,TGTGCCAGCCTAGGACTACCTAACAATGAGCAGTTCTTC,CASLGLPNNEQFF
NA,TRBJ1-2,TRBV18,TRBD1,TGTGCCAGCTCCCACGGACAGGGCAAGTATGGCTACACCTTC,CASSHGQGKYGYTF
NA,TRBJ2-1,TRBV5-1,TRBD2,TGCGCCAGCAGCTTGGGCGGCGGGAGTCGGGGCCTGGTCGGTGAGCAGTTCTTC,CASSLGGGSRGLVGEQFF
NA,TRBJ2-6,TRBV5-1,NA,TGCGCCAGCAGCACCCCCAAGGGAGATGGGGCCAACGTCCTGACTTTC,CASSTPKGDGANVLTF
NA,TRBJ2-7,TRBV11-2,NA,TGTGCCAGCAGCTTAGGACTTTTGAGCTCCTACGAGCAGTACTTC,CASSLGLLSSYEQYF
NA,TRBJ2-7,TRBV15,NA,TGTGCCACCAGCAATAGCGGAGCAAGGGGAGAGCAGTACTTC,CATSNSGARGEQYF
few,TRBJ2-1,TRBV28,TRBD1,TGTGCCAGCAGTCCCCCGGGACAGGAGTGGATAGCGGCAGTAGGGGACTCGTACAATGAGCAGTTCTTC,CASSPPGQEWIAAVGDSYNEQFF
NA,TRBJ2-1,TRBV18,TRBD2,TGTGCCAGCGCTCTCTGGGACAGAACTAGCGGGAGCGGTACTGAGCAGTTCTTC,CASALWDRTSGSGTEQFF
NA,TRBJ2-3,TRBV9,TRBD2,TGTGCCAGCAGCGTAGAGAGCGGGGTCGGCACAGATACGCAGTATTTT,CASSVESGVGTDTQYF
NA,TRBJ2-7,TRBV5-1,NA,TGCGCCAGCAGCTTGAGTACTAGCTTTGCCTACGAGCAGTACTTC,CASSLSTSFAYEQYF
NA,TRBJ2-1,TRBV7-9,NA,TGTGCCAGCAGCTCCCCCGGGAGTGGCTCCTACAATGAGCAGTTCTTC,CASSSPGSGSYNEQFF
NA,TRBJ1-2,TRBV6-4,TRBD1,TGTGCCAGCAGGGCAGGGGGTGGCTATGGCTACACCTTC,CASRAGGGYGYTF
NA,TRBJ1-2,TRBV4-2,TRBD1,TGTGCCAGCAGCCAAGGTGGTACAGGGGGTTCTGCTAACTATGGCTACACCTTC,CASSQGGTGGSANYGYTF